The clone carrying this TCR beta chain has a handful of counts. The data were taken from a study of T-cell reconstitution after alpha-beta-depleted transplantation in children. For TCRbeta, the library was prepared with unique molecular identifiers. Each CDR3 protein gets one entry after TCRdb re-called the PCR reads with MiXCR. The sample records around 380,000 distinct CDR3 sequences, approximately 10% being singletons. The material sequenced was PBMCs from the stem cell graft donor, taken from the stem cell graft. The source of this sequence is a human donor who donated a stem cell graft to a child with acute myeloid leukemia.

The CDR3, as DNA: TGTGCCAGCGCTGGGGGGGGGCGTCGTCCTGAGCAGTTCTTC. Its protein product is CASAGGGRRPEQFF. This chain joins TRBV6-1 and TRBJ2-1; D is perhaps TRBD2 (7 bases). V was clipped by 8 bases and J by 9 bases, with 20 bases between them. CDR1 and CDR2 (germline): MNHNS, SASEGT. This CDR3 is 14 amino acids long.